Listed here are 27 T cell receptor beta chains from one sample, sequenced in a study of blood T cell repertoires in COVID-19. TCRdb's copy holds only in-frame clones and misses some; the assay was immunoSEQ multiplex PCR. The sample contains approximately 150,000 clones, 84% of which appear only once. Sequenced material: PBMCs or T cells enriched from blood (not recorded which). All receptors derive from a woman aged 45-60 years with acute COVID-19.

This sequence joins TRBV25-1 and TRBJ1-6; tentative D call: TRBD1 (6 bases). Germline-derived CDR1 and CDR2 are MGHDK and SYGVNS. CDR3 length: 15 amino acids. Trimming left V 0 bases short and J 9 bases short, with 12 bases between. The CDR3 here is CASSEYTGGRSPLHF. DNA of the CDR3: TGTGCCAGCAGTGAATATACTGGGGGCCGTTCACCCCTCCACTTT.

The rearrangement links TRBV28 to TRBJ2-4, with 8 bases that match TRBD2. Germline loops: CDR1 MDHEN, CDR2 SYDVKM. The CDR3 spans 14 residues. V was pared by 10 bases and J by 3 bases, with 8 bases of the junction left unmatched. The CDR3 region has the DNA TGTGCCACTTCCAGCGGGAGAGGCAAAAACATTCAGTACTTC. This translates into CATSSGRGKNIQYF.

This rearrangement joins TRBV6-2 or TRBV6-3 to TRBJ2-2; 10 bases map to TRBD2. Germline CDR1 and CDR2: MNHEY and SVGEGT. The CDR3 spans 17 residues. The J segment lost 5 bases and the V segment lost 2 bases, leaving 8 bases of the junction unmatched. DNA for the CDR3: TGTGCCAGCAGTTACCTAGGGGCTAGCGGGAGAACCGGGGAGCTGTTTTTT. This encodes CASSYLGASGRTGELFF.

This clone has more than one count but fewer than ten. V gene TRBV12-3 or TRBV12-4 combines with J gene TRBJ1-2; tentatively, D is TRBD1 (5 bases). Trimming took off 6 bases at V and 6 bases at J, with 14 bases between the two ends. The CDR3 sequence is 13 residues long. The CDR3: CASREGRLHGYTF. As DNA, the CDR3 is TGTGCCAGCAGGGAGGGACGTCTCCATGGCTACACCTTC.

The chain joins TRBV7-9 to TRBJ1-2, with unresolved D. This CDR3 is built from 13 residues. CDR1 and CDR2 from the germline V gene are SEHNR and FQNEAQ (reference sequence). The germline V and J ends were trimmed by 2 bases and 4 bases, with 8 bases remaining between them. CDR3 sequence (DNA): TGTGCCAGCAGCTTATCGAGGCTCTATGGCTACACCTTC. Translated: CASSLSRLYGYTF.

The V and J genes are TRBV6-5 and TRBJ1-3; D remains unclear. Per germline, CDR1 MNHEY and CDR2 SVGAGI. This CDR3 region has 15 residues. V was shortened by 7 bases and J by 2 bases, with 15 bases between the two germline ends. CDR3 loop: CASKSTHQPGNTIYF. The CDR3 region has the DNA TGTGCCAGCAAGTCGACACATCAGCCTGGAAACACCATATATTTT.

This chain connects TRBV5-1 to TRBJ2-1; no clear D gene. The germline gives CDR1 SGHRS, CDR2 YFSETQ. Trimming cost V 4 bases and J 5 bases, with 19 bases left between them. The CDR3 sequence is 16 residues long. Here the CDR3 DNA reads TGCGCCAGCAGCCCCCTGTATGACTCCACAAACAATGAGCAGTTCTTC. Protein sequence: CASSPLYDSTNNEQFF.

The J gene is TRBJ1-3, the V gene TRBV2; 8 bases align to TRBD1. The germline CDR1 and CDR2 sequences are SNHLY and FYNNEI. V lost 6 bases to trimming and J lost 10 bases; unmatched junction nucleotides: 14. This CDR3 has 15 residues. The CDR3 protein is CASSPGTGGGRTIYF. In DNA, the CDR3 is TGTGCCAGCAGCCCCGGAACAGGGGGAGGTCGAACCATATATTTT.

The chain employs TRBV10-1 and TRBJ2-4; the match to TRBD1 covers 10 bases. Germline V gene lookup returns CDR1 WNHNN and CDR2 SYGVQD (reference sequence). J lost 2 bases, V lost 4 bases, and 5 bases had no gene match. This CDR3 spans 16 amino acids. CDR3 in DNA: TGCGCCAGCAGTGCCGGGACAGGGGTTTCCAAAAACATTCAGTACTTC. Its protein is CASSAGTGVSKNIQYF.

V gene TRBV9 combines with J gene TRBJ2-7; 9 bases agree with TRBD1. The CDR3 length is 14 residues. With V trimmed by 4 bases and J by 2 bases, 4 bases remained unmatched. Germline CDR1 SGDLS, CDR2 YYNGEE. CDR3 coding DNA: TGTGCCAGCAGCCCCCGACAGGGGGCCTACGAGCAGTACTTC. This gives the protein CASSPRQGAYEQYF.

CDR3 residues: CASSFVDSPLHF. The CDR3 nucleotides are TGTGCCAGCAGTTTCGTCGATTCACCCCTCCACTTT. The genes are TRBV12-3 or TRBV12-4 and TRBJ1-6; D call uncertain. The CDR3 has 12 amino acids. Trimming removed 3 bases at V and 8 bases at J, with 5 bases between.

V gene TRBV5-6 combines with J gene TRBJ1-1; D ambiguous. The CDR3 spans 14 residues. Germline V gene sequence: CDR1 SGHDT, CDR2 YYEEEE. Deletions cut 7 bases from V and 1 base from J, with 14 bases between. The CDR3 nucleotides read TGTGCCAGCGTCGGGGTTGCAGGGAACACTGAAGCTTTCTTT. Amino acids: CASVGVAGNTEAFF.

The chain uses TRBV18 and TRBJ2-1; TRBD2 matches at 11 bases. This CDR3 is 16 amino acids long. After removal of 3 bases from V and 3 bases from J, the junction contained 4 bases not matched to a gene. Germline loops: CDR1 KGHSH, CDR2 LQKENI. The CDR3 DNA reads TGTGCCAGCTCACCTACTAGCGGGAGAGGCTACAATGAGCAGTTCTTC. Its translation is CASSPTSGRGYNEQFF.

The gene calls are TRBV7-8 and TRBJ1-2; a weak D match, TRBD1 (5 bases). This CDR3 region has 16 residues. V was shortened by 2 bases and J by 7 bases, with 20 bases between the two germline ends. In germline, CDR1 is SGHVS, CDR2 FQNEAQ. CDR3 sequence reads: CASSLTIGLDRGGYTF. The CDR3 DNA reads as TGTGCCAGCAGCTTAACAATCGGACTAGACAGAGGTGGCTACACCTTC.

This clone was detected only a few times. The rearrangement links TRBV7-9 to TRBJ2-3; D possibly corresponds to TRBD1 (6 bases). V gave up 4 bases and J gave up 2 bases, with 10 bases separating them. The CDR3 covers 14 residues. Germline lookup yields CDR1 SEHNR and CDR2 FQNEAQ (reference sequence). CDR3 protein: CASSSRQDTDTQYF. The CDR3 DNA sequence: TGTGCCAGCAGCTCGAGACAGGACACAGATACGCAGTATTTT. Filled out from reference TRBV7-9 and TRBJ2-3, the complete variable domain reads DTGVSQNPRHKITKRGQNVTFRCDPISEHNRLYWYRQTLGQGPEFLTYFQNEAQLEKSRLLSDRFSAERPKGSFSTLEIQRTEQGDSAMYLCASSSRQDTDTQYFGPGTRLTVL.

The chain couples TRBV7-2 to TRBJ1-6; TRBD1 is a possible D gene (5 bases). V gave up 4 bases and J gave up 9 bases, with 19 bases separating them. This CDR3 comprises 16 residues. The germline CDR1 and CDR2 sequences are SGHTA and FQGNSA. The CDR3 loop is CASSYRTASRGSPLHF. Here the CDR3 DNA reads TGTGCCAGCAGCTATCGAACGGCCTCAAGGGGTTCACCCCTCCACTTT.

This clone has a single count. The chain uses TRBV2 and TRBJ2-5; maybe TRBD2 (7 bases). The CDR3 runs 15 residues. Trimming removed 0 bases at V and 7 bases at J, with 15 bases between. CDR1 is SNHLY, CDR2 FYNNEI, per germline. The CDR3 sequence: CASSEAGGQGVTQYF. The CDR3 DNA is TGTGCCAGCAGTGAAGCGGGGGGGCAAGGGGTGACCCAGTACTTC.

The rearrangement joins TRBV18 to TRBJ2-2; TRBD1 matches 7 bases. With 1 base clipped from V and 5 bases from J, the junction kept 7 bases outside the gene matches. The CDR3 has 16 residues. Germline CDR1 reads KGHSH; CDR2 reads LQKENI. In DNA, the CDR3 is TGTGCCAGCTCACCACGACAGGGATATGGTACCGGGGAGCTGTTTTTT. This translates into CASSPRQGYGTGELFF.

This chain connects TRBV5-5 to TRBJ1-5; 11 bases align to TRBD1. The V gene end was trimmed by 0 bases and the J gene end by 6 bases; junction bases not matched to a gene: 5. Germline V gives CDR1 SGHKS, CDR2 YYEKEE (reference sequence). This CDR3 is built from 16 residues. The CDR3 nucleotides are TGTGCCAGCAGCTTGGTAGGGACAGGGGGTGTTCAGCCCCAGCATTTT. Protein product: CASSLVGTGGVQPQHF. The full variable domain, rest sourced from reference TRBV5-5 and TRBJ1-5, is DAGVTQSPTHLIKTRGQQVTLRCSPISGHKSVSWYQQVLGQGPQFIFQYYEKEERGRGNFPDRFSARQFPNYSSELNVNALLLGDSALYLCASSLVGTGGVQPQHFGDGTRLSIL.

The J gene is TRBJ2-5, the V gene TRBV3-1 (or the pseudogene TRBV3-2); possibly TRBD2 for D (5 bases). Trimming pared 0 bases from V and 0 bases from J, leaving 11 bases between. The V gene's germline CDR1 is LGHDT and CDR2 YNNKEL (reference sequence). This CDR3 region has 16 residues. Here the CDR3 reads CASSQDTRSYQETQYF. In DNA, the CDR3 is TGTGCCAGCAGCCAAGACACTAGATCGTACCAAGAGACCCAGTACTTC.

The J gene is TRBJ2-1, the V gene TRBV6-5, with 7 positions matching TRBD1. The CDR3 totals 14 residues. V lost 0 bases and J lost 4; bases outside the gene matches: 0. The V gene's germline CDR1 is MNHEY and CDR2 SVGAGI. The CDR3 here is CASSYSDRYNEQFF. CDR3 bases: TGTGCCAGCAGTTACTCGGACAGGTACAATGAGCAGTTCTTC.

The V call is TRBV10-3, the J call TRBJ2-3, with TRBD2 matching 7 bases. CDR1 is ENHRY and CDR2 is SYGVKD in the germline V gene. The V segment lost 6 bases and the J segment 2 bases; nucleotides outside the gene matches: 5. There are 14 residues in the CDR3. The CDR3 DNA sequence: TGTGCCATCAGACTAGCGATGGACACAGATACGCAGTATTTT. The encoded protein is CAIRLAMDTDTQYF.

The chain couples TRBV5-6 to TRBJ1-2; perhaps TRBD1 as D (6 bases). The length of the CDR3 is 17 residues. V lost 1 base to trimming and J lost 2 bases, with 18 bases between them. Germline V gene data show CDR1 as SGHDT and CDR2 as YYEEEE. CDR3 DNA sequence: TGTGCCAGCAGCTTGAGGGTCGGACAGCTTCGGAACTATGGCTACACCTTC. Translated, it gives CASSLRVGQLRNYGYTF.

V and J are TRBV7-9 and TRBJ2-3; 10 nucleotides match TRBD2. Germline CDR1 is SEHNR and CDR2 is FQNEAQ (reference sequence). The CDR3 runs to 18 residues. V trimming: 1 base; J trimming: 6 bases; junction bases outside the gene matches: 13. The CDR3 nucleotides are TGTGCCAGCAGCTTAGAATTACCGAAAGCGGGAGGGGCCGATACGCAGTATTTT. Translation: CASSLELPKAGGADTQYF.

The rearrangement links TRBV6-2 or TRBV6-3 to TRBJ1-5; no clear D. The germline V gene encodes CDR1 MNHEY and CDR2 SVGEGT. V was cut by 6 bases and J by 2 bases, with 11 bases left in between. This CDR3 spans 14 amino acids. CDR3 DNA sequence: TGTGCCAGCAGCCGAGCAACGGGCAATCAGCCCCAGCATTTT. Protein sequence: CASSRATGNQPQHF.

The chain carries TRBV7-9 and TRBJ1-1; D call uncertain. Germline assignment: CDR1 SEHNR and CDR2 FQNEAQ (reference sequence). V lost 5 bases and J 3 bases, leaving 7 bases between the germline ends. CDR3 size: 12 residues. CDR3 nucleotides: TGTGCCAGCAGCCCTCGGGACACTGAAGCTTTCTTT. It is translated as CASSPRDTEAFF.

The rearrangement joins TRBV11-2 to TRBJ2-7; no clear D. Between the trimmed V and J ends, which lost 1 base and 4 bases, there was a span of 8 bases. The CDR3 loop spans 13 amino acids. Germline CDR1 is SGHAT and CDR2 is FQNNGV. The CDR3 DNA reads TGTGCCAGCAGCTTAGGTCCGGGTTACGAGCAGTACTTC. It is translated as CASSLGPGYEQYF.